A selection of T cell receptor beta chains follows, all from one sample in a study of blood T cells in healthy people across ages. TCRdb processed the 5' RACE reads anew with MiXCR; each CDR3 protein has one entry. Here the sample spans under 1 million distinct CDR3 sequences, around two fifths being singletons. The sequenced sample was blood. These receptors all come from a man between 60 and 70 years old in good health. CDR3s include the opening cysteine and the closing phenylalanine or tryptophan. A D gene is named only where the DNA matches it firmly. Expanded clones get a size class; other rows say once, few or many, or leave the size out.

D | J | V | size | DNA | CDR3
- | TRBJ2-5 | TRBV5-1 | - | TGCGCCGGCAGCCAGATGCAGACAGGCCAAGAGACCCAGTACTTC | CAGSQMQTGQETQYF
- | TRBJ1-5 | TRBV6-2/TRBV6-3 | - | TGTGCCAGCAGTGCGACCCGGGTCAATCAGCCCCAGCATTTT | CASSATRVNQPQHF
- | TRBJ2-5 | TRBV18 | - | TGTGCCAGCTCAATTAGACAGGGAGGATTCCAAGAGACCCAGTACTTC | CASSIRQGGFQETQYF
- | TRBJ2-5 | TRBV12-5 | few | TGTGCTAGTGGGGAGGGACAGTTCCAAGAGACCCAGTACTTC | CASGEGQFQETQYF
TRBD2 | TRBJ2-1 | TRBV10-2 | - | TGCGCCAGCAGGGTGTCTGGTCCTAGCGGGGTTAATGAGCAGTTCTTC | CASRVSGPSGVNEQFF
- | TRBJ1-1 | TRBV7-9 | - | TGTGCCAGCAGCCGATCCGGGACGGGCACTGAAGCTTTCTTT | CASSRSGTGTEAFF
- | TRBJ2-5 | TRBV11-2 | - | TGTGCCAGCAGCTTCGGTCCTACAGAAGAGACCCAGTACTTC | CASSFGPTEETQYF
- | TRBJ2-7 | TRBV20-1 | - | TGCAGTGCAGCGAACCCGCACTCCTACGAGCAGTACTTC | CSAANPHSYEQYF
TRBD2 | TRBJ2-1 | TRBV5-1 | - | TGCGCCAGCAGCATCGGGACTAGCGGGGGGCTTTACAATGAGCAGTTCTTC | CASSIGTSGGLYNEQFF
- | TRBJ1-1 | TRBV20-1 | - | TGCAGTGCTACGTCGACAGGAGAGGACACTGAAGCTTTCTTT | CSATSTGEDTEAFF
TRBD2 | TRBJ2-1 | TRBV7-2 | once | TGTGCCAGCAGCTTAGCTAGCGGGAGGGCCTTCTACAATGAGCAGTTCTTC | CASSLASGRAFYNEQFF
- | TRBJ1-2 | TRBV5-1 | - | TGCGCCAGCAGCTTGGATTCGCGTTCCTATGGCTACACCTTC | CASSLDSRSYGYTF